This T cell receptor beta chain was identified during a study of cytomegalovirus exposure and HLA in healthy donors. The length of the CDR3 is 15 residues. Germline CDR1 is SEHNR and CDR2 is FQNEAQ (reference sequence). V dropped 10 bases and J dropped 5 bases, with 21 bases sitting between them. Primers: 60 Vbeta forward and 13 Jbeta reverse. Sequencing used immunoSEQ multiplex PCR; TCRdb keeps in-frame clones, though not all of them. This sample has tens of thousands of clones, with about 74% found just once. Sequenced: PBMCs. This chain links TRBV7-9 with TRBJ2-1; possibly TRBD2 for D (5 bases). The clonotype originates from a woman in her forties or fifties in good health and CMV-seropositive. CDR3 region: CAIGMKRTPHNEQFF. The CDR3 DNA is TGTGCCATTGGGATGAAGCGGACCCCTCACAATGAGCAGTTCTTC.